A single sample is the source of the 15 T cell receptor beta chains below, sequenced in a study of vaccination and CD4 T cells after COVID-19. The antigens for these receptors are not known. Treatment given: roughly ten-day PBMC culture with coronavirus spike peptide pools or control peptides (ViraFEST assay). The Oncomine TCR Beta short-read assay was applied to DNA of cultured CD4+ T cells. Each CDR3 protein gets one entry after TCRdb re-called the PCR reads with MiXCR. The sample has roughly 20,000 distinct CDR3 sequences, roughly half seen once. The sample comprised CD4+ T cells from blood, cultured in vitro. These TCRs come from a human donor who had recovered from COVID-19.

Notes on this clonotype: The junction differs from germline at one of its ends, possibly a read error. The chain couples TRBV7-3 to TRBJ1-2, with 7 bases identical to TRBD1. This CDR3 has 15 amino acids. Germline V gene data show CDR1 as SGHTA and CDR2 as FQGTGA. CDR3 sequence: CASSQTSPGGYDYTF. As DNA, the CDR3 is TGTGCCAGCAGCCAGACAAGTCCAGGGGGTTATGACTACACCTTC. The full variable domain, with the rest looked up from reference TRBV7-3 and TRBJ1-2, is GAGVSQTPSNKVTEKGKYVELRCDPISGHTALYWYRQSLGQGPEFLIYFQGTGAADDSGLPNDRFFAVRPEGSVSTLKIQRTERGDSAVYLCASSQTSPGGYDYTFGSGTRLTVV.

This clonotype was seen a single time. V gene TRBV29-1 combines with J gene TRBJ1-1; D gene uncertain. Germline V gene data show CDR1 as SQVTM and CDR2 as ANQGSEA. The CDR3 runs 11 residues. Between the trimmed V and J ends, which lost 5 bases and 4 bases, there was a span of 8 bases. The CDR3 DNA is TGCAGCGTTACCAGACTCACTGAAGCTTTCTTT. Translation gives CSVTRLTEAFF.

This clonotype came up a few times. The V and J genes are TRBV18 and TRBJ1-2, with 8 bases matching TRBD1. This CDR3 comprises 15 residues. The J segment lost 2 bases and the V segment lost 3 bases, leaving 5 bases of the junction unmatched. Per the germline V gene, CDR1 is KGHSH and CDR2 is LQKENI. The CDR3: CASSPLDRVNYGYTF. CDR3 nucleotide sequence: TGTGCCAGCTCACCCTTGGACAGGGTGAACTATGGCTACACCTTC.

The rearrangement joins TRBV11-3 to TRBJ1-1; 7 bases agree with TRBD1. This CDR3 region has 12 residues. Losses at the gene ends were 9 bases for V and 3 bases for J; bases not matched to a gene: 4. Germline CDR1 SGHNT, CDR2 YENEEA. The CDR3: CASRDSYTEAFF. CDR3 bases: TGTGCCAGTCGGGACAGCTACACTGAAGCTTTCTTT.

The rearrangement links TRBV28 to TRBJ2-1; the match to TRBD2 covers 13 bases. The ends lost 6 bases at V and 9 bases at J; junction bases unmatched: 8. The CDR3 loop spans 15 amino acids. Germline V CDR1 and CDR2: MDHEN, SYDVKM. The CDR3 DNA follows: TGTGCCAGCAGCAACACTAGCGGGAGGGGGGGTGAGCAGTTCTTC. This encodes CASSNTSGRGGEQFF.

The chain links TRBV7-2 to TRBJ1-5; possibly TRBD1 for D (5 bases). The V and J ends lost 1 base and 4 bases respectively, with 17 bases between them. There are 17 residues in the CDR3. The germline gives CDR1 SGHTA, CDR2 FQGNSA. The CDR3 coding sequence is TGTGCCAGCAGCTTAGACGACATGGGGGGGGGGAATCAGCCCCAGCATTTT. Translated, it gives CASSLDDMGGGNQPQHF.

This chain connects TRBV10-3 to TRBJ2-7, with a possible D match to TRBD1 (6 bases). Deletions cut 11 bases from V and 0 bases from J, with 17 bases between. CDR1 and CDR2 from the germline V gene are ENHRY and SYGVKD. The CDR3 extends over 14 amino acids. This CDR3 is CAVKPGTHSYEQYF. The CDR3 region has the DNA TGTGCCGTCAAGCCCGGGACACACTCCTACGAGCAGTACTTC.

The chain combines TRBV5-1 with TRBJ1-3, with D maybe TRBD1 (5 bases). Germline V gene data show CDR1 as SGHRS and CDR2 as YFSETQ. The CDR3 is 11 residues long. The V end was cut by 7 bases, the J end by 9 bases, with 11 bases between. CDR3 DNA: TGCGCCAGCCGGGGGGAAGGCACCATATATTTT. This translates into CASRGEGTIYF.

The rearrangement uses TRBV2 and TRBJ1-2, with D unresolved. CDR1 and CDR2 (germline): SNHLY, FYNNEI. This CDR3 spans 12 amino acids. The V and J ends lost 7 bases and 3 bases respectively, with 9 bases between them. The chain's CDR3 is CASKGIDYGYTF. As DNA, the CDR3 is TGTGCCAGCAAAGGGATCGACTATGGCTACACCTTC. The entire variable domain, with the rest obtained from reference TRBV2 and TRBJ1-2, is as follows: EPEVTQTPSHQVTQMGQEVILRCVPISNHLYFYWYRQILGQKVEFLVSFYNNEISEKSEIFDDQFSVERPDGSNFTLKIRSTKLEDSAMYFCASKGIDYGYTFGSGTRLTVV.

This clonotype has more than one count but fewer than ten. V and J are TRBV20-1 and TRBJ2-7; the D gene is possibly TRBD2 (6 bases). The V gene's germline CDR1 is DFQATT and CDR2 SNEGSKA (reference sequence). The CDR3 is 14 amino acids. V gave up 0 bases and J gave up 4 bases, with 13 bases separating them. The CDR3 loop is CSAREGSGEYEQYF. DNA of the CDR3: TGCAGTGCTAGAGAGGGTAGCGGAGAGTACGAGCAGTACTTC.

In its sample, this clonotype was seen a few times. The chain links TRBV24-1 to TRBJ2-3; D is ambiguous. The CDR3 is 15 residues long. V dropped 1 base and J dropped 4 bases, with 11 bases sitting between them. Germline loops: CDR1 KGHDR, CDR2 SFDVKD. The CDR3 DNA follows: TGTGCCACCAGTGATTTACAGAATGGGGCAGATACGCAGTATTTT. Amino acids: CATSDLQNGADTQYF.

V is TRBV7-2 and J is TRBJ2-5; 8 bases map to TRBD1. CDR1 is SGHTA, CDR2 FQGNSA, per germline. V dropped 4 bases and J dropped 2; count of bases not matched to a gene: 6. The CDR3 length is 15 residues. The CDR3 DNA sequence: TGTGCCAGCAGCTCCGGGACAGGTCTACAAGAGACCCAGTACTTC. Its protein product is CASSSGTGLQETQYF.

J is TRBJ1-1 and V is TRBV14; a possible D gene is TRBD1 (5 bases). Germline CDR1 reads SGHDN; CDR2 reads FVKESK. V dropped 5 bases and J dropped 0 bases, with 7 bases sitting between them. CDR3 length: 13 residues. The CDR3 region has the DNA TGTGCCAGCAGCTGGGGGGTGAACACTGAAGCTTTCTTT. Translation: CASSWGVNTEAFF. The variable domain in full, with the rest retrieved from reference TRBV14 and TRBJ1-1, is EAGVTQFPSHSVIEKGQTVTLRCDPISGHDNLYWYRRVMGKEIKFLLHFVKESKQDESGMPNNRFLAERTGGTYSTLKVQPAELEDSGVYFCASSWGVNTEAFFGQGTRLTVV.

The count of this clonotype is one. The rearrangement links TRBV30 to TRBJ2-5; 7 positions match TRBD1. The CDR3 spans 13 residues. Trimming at V came to 3 bases and at J to 2 bases, leaving 3 bases not matched to a gene. Looked up from germline, CDR1 is GTSNPN and CDR2 is SVGIG (reference sequence). CDR3: CAWSRDRQETQYF. The CDR3 region has the DNA TGTGCCTGGAGCCGGGACAGACAAGAGACCCAGTACTTC. Looking up the rest from reference TRBV30 and TRBJ2-5 gives the full variable domain: SQTIHQWPATLVQPVGSPLSLECTVEGTSNPNLYWYRQAAGRGLQLLFYSVGIGQISSEVPQNLSASRPQDRQFILSSKKLLLSDSGFYLCAWSRDRQETQYFGPGTRLLVL.

This clonotype was seen more than once but under ten times. The chain joins TRBV7-8 to TRBJ1-1, with 8 bases that match TRBD1. This CDR3 is built from 14 residues. The trim removed 4 bases at V and 11 bases at J, leaving 12 bases unmatched. Germline loops: CDR1 SGHVS, CDR2 FQNEAQ. The CDR3 protein is CASSWRAGGEGAFF. CDR3 DNA: TGTGCCAGCAGCTGGCGCGCAGGGGGCGAGGGGGCTTTCTTT.